This T cell receptor beta chain was found in a study of T cell repertoires in aging, cancer and after chemotherapy (dated by TCRdb to between 2018 and 2021). Some background on the complete study: Six donor age groups were covered, ranging from 30 or younger up to 70 or older, and each group contained at least three individuals. Peripheral blood TCR beta repertoires from healthy donors and cancer patients were profiled to examine immunoaging and T cell reconstitution after chemotherapy. The cohort comprised 200 to 250 cancer patients, roughly 93 with hematological and fewer than 140 with solid cancers, plus 95 healthy donors as a reference group. Control TCR repertoires from healthy donors were recorded over several months to years, and clear clonal overlap was observed across re-sampling. In total, the full dataset held 10 million or so TCR reads.

In regard to this clonotype: The antigen it recognizes is unknown. Per-base qualities were not stored, and no clone one base away is much larger.

Genomic DNA extracted from peripheral blood, rather than sorted cells or RNA, was used as the source for amplification of TCR beta rearrangements. Rearranged TRB sequences spanning V, D and J segments were amplified in a multiplex touch-down PCR with a mixed TRB-A/B primer pool. Illumina adapters and sample indices were attached to the amplicons through two consecutive PCR reactions run with Phusion HS II polymerase. Amplicons were gel-purified with the NucleoSpin Gel and PCR Clean-up kit, then checked with Qubit and an Agilent 2100 Bioanalyzer. Libraries were sequenced on an Illumina MiSeq using 600-cycle, single-indexed, paired-end runs. On the study's bioinformatics: MiXCR versions 2.12 and 3.0.5 were used to process the TRB sequences. Each unique CDR3 nucleotide sequence was treated as one clone, and only productive sequences with two or more reads were kept. The repertoire metrics were Shannon diversity, evenness, clonality (calculated as one minus evenness), and diversity profiles parameterized by alpha from 0 to 5. The IGoR algorithm was used to calculate generation probabilities for clones in the paired samples taken before and after chemotherapy. The raw public data were reprocessed by TCRdb itself: fastp quality trimming at Q25, MiXCR clonotype calling, in-frame beta chains only. Each entry is one CDR3 protein sequence, shown with its most common DNA and genes. These V and J calls originate from TCRdb's pipeline instead of the authors' own analysis. Present in this sample are over 8,500 distinct CDR3 sequences, around a quarter of which were seen just once. The ten largest account for around 2.5% of the sample.

V was cut back by 1 base and J by 1 base, leaving a gap of 13 bases between them. The germline V gene encodes CDR1 SEHNR and CDR2 FQNEAQ (reference sequence). From the cysteine through the phenylalanine, the CDR3 covers 16 amino acids. Only the CDR3 DNA is retained, 48 bases long and in frame from the first base. Broader findings and caveats from the paper: Compared with age-matched healthy donors, untreated patients with either hematological or solid cancers had significantly lower TCR diversity in the blood along with higher clonality. In both cancer cohorts, median generation probability rose over the chemotherapy interval, which suggests that the repertoire was reconstituted through rebound thymic output. According to the authors, the repertoire data do not allow conclusions to be drawn about immunological memory after chemotherapy. In healthy donors, the drop in TCR diversity with age came mainly from a loss of richness, whereas in cancer patients a loss of evenness also played a part.

The chain is assembled from TRBV7-9 and TRBJ1-1; TRBD1 is a weak D gene call, 5 bases matching. Sequencing was carried out using blood. The receptor was isolated from a human donor in good health. The CDR3 amino acid sequence is: CASSLVAGSPNTEAFF. DNA sequence: TGTGCCAGCAGCTTAGTTGCAGGGTCCCCGAACACTGAAGCTTTCTTT.